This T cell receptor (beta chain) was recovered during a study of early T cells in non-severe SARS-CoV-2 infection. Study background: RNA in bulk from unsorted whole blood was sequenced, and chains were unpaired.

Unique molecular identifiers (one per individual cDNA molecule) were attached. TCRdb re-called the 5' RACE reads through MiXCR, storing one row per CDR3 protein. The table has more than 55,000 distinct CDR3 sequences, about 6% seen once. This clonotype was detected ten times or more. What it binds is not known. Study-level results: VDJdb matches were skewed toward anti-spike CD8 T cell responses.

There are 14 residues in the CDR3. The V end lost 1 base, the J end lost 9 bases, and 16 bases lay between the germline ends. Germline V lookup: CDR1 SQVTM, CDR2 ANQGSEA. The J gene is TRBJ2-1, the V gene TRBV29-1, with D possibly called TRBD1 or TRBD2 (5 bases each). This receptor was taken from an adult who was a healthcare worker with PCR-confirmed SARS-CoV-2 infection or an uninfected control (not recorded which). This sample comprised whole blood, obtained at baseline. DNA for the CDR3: TGCAGCGTTGAAGGTCCAGGGAGAGGTAGTGAGCAGTTCTTC. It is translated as CSVEGPGRGSEQFF.